Following are 9 T cell receptor beta chains from one sample sequenced in a study of T cells in Graves' hyperthyroidism and ophthalmopathy. TCR beta CDR3 region amplification was performed from RNA transcripts. The HTBI primer set was used in a first-round RT-PCR of the TCR CDR3. TCRdb analysed the multiplex PCR reads with MiXCR anew, one entry per CDR3 protein. The top ten clones hold roughly 3% of a sample with about 600,000 distinct CDR3 sequences, approximately 15% of them seen once. Specimen: blood. These receptors came from a woman aged 40 to 50 with Graves' ophthalmopathy.

This clonotype was recorded many times. J is TRBJ2-1 and V is TRBV7-9; 12 bases match TRBD2. This CDR3 comprises 16 residues. After removal of 5 bases from V and 7 bases from J, the junction contained 9 bases not matched to a gene. CDR1 SEHNR and CDR2 FQNEAQ come from the germline V gene (reference sequence). CDR3 loop: CASSPATSGSVNEQFF. Written as DNA, the CDR3 is TGTGCCAGCAGCCCGGCGACTAGCGGGAGTGTGAATGAGCAGTTCTTC. The full variable domain, completed using reference TRBV7-9 and TRBJ2-1, is DTGVSQNPRHKITKRGQNVTFRCDPISEHNRLYWYRQTLGQGPEFLTYFQNEAQLEKSRLLSDRFSAERPKGSFSTLEIQRTEQGDSAMYLCASSPATSGSVNEQFFGPGTRLTVL.

The table lists this clonotype with a few counts. This may be a read error: a much more frequent sequence differs by one nucleotide. The chain has TRBV2 and TRBJ2-1; 8 bases agree with TRBD1. The CDR3 runs to 15 residues. From germline, CDR1 is SNHLY and CDR2 FYNNEI. With V trimmed by 1 base and J by 7 bases, 6 bases remained unmatched. The CDR3 nucleotides are TGTGCCAGCAGTGAAGATGGACAGGGAGGTAATGAGCAGTTCTTC. Translating it yields CASSEDGQGGNEQFF.

This clonotype occurred a few times. The chain recombines TRBV30 with TRBJ1-3, with D hard to call. V was shortened by 1 base and J by 0 bases, with 10 bases between the two germline ends. This CDR3 region has 15 residues. The germline CDR1 and CDR2 sequences are GTSNPN and SVGIG (reference sequence). CDR3 residues: CAWSEGYHSGNTIYF. As DNA, the CDR3 is TGTGCCTGGAGTGAAGGTTACCACTCTGGAAACACCATATATTTT.

Details on this clonotype: A clone one base away is much larger, so this may be a read error. The chain links TRBV30 to TRBJ1-2; no reliable D call. Germline V gene sequence: CDR1 GTSNPN, CDR2 SVGIG (reference sequence). The CDR3 extends over 11 amino acids. The DNA of the CDR3 is TGTGCCTGGAGTGTGGGAGGTGGCTACGCCTTC. Translation: CAWSVGGGYAF.

In its sample, this clonotype was seen many times. The chain is built from TRBV15 and TRBJ2-1; TRBD1 aligns across 9 bases. Germline trimming cut 1 base from V and 6 bases from J; bases unmatched to any gene: 4. The CDR3 runs 15 residues. CDR1 is LNHNV, CDR2 YYDKDF, per germline (reference sequence). The CDR3 reads CATSRVGQGSNEQFF. CDR3 nucleotide sequence: TGTGCCACCAGCAGAGTGGGACAGGGAAGCAATGAGCAGTTCTTC.

In this sample, this clonotype turned up a few times. As DNA, the CDR3 is TGCAGTGCCAAAAGGGACAGGGGCCGGTATTTT. This translates into CSAKRDRGRYF. J is TRBJ2-3 and V is TRBV20-1, with 10 bases aligning to TRBD1. With 6 bases clipped from V and 14 bases from J, the junction kept 8 bases outside the gene matches. Germline V lookup: CDR1 DFQATT, CDR2 SNEGSKA (reference sequence). The CDR3 length is 11 residues.

This clonotype has at least ten counts. This chain joins TRBV2 and TRBJ2-1; D is possibly TRBD1 (5 bases). The V and J ends lost 4 bases and 9 bases respectively, with 19 bases between them. Per the germline V gene, CDR1 is SNHLY and CDR2 is FYNNEI. This CDR3 is built from 15 residues. Here the CDR3 reads CASSGRAFPRGEQFF. The CDR3 coding sequence is TGTGCCAGCAGTGGAAGGGCCTTCCCAAGGGGTGAGCAGTTCTTC.

This clonotype was seen more than once but under ten times. The V gene is TRBV27, the J gene TRBJ1-2; 8 bases line up with TRBD1. The CDR3 has 16 residues. Germline CDR1 MNHEY, CDR2 SMNVEV (reference sequence). The V segment lost 5 bases and the J segment 4 bases; nucleotides outside the gene matches: 12. The DNA of the CDR3 is TGTGCCAGCAGTCTCCAATGGGACAGGCTATTCTATGGCTACACCTTC. It specifies CASSLQWDRLFYGYTF.

This clonotype occurred many times. The chain couples TRBV6-1 to TRBJ2-1; no clear D. V lost 10 bases and J 6 bases, leaving 22 bases between the germline ends. Germline CDR1 MNHNS, CDR2 SASEGT. The CDR3 extends over 15 amino acids. In DNA form, the CDR3 reads TGTGCCACCCGCCCCGACTCTCTGAGGTCCAATGAGCAGTTCTTC. Its protein is CATRPDSLRSNEQFF.